The rows below give T cell receptor beta chains drawn from one sample of a study of OX40 agonist ivuxolimab in advanced cancers. Repertoires were generated with immunoSEQ multiplex PCR, while TCRdb's copy carries only in-frame clones and drops some. This table has about 94,000 clones, approximately 93% appearing once. The material sequenced was CD4+ or CD8+ T cells sorted from blood, taken in a trial of the OX40 agonist ivuxolimab. These receptors all come from an adult with an advanced solid tumor such as melanoma, head and neck, liver or kidney cancer. The conserved cysteine and the conserved F or W are not part of the CDR3 here. Where a row states a size, it is once, few, many or the class of an expanded clone; other rows omit it.

abundance: -
v_gene: TRBV7-6
j_gene: TRBJ2-1
CDR3aa: ASSSATGTSGRGRSYNEQF

abundance: once
v_gene: TRBV28
j_gene: TRBJ2-7
CDR3aa: ASSPHSGRSPWQY

abundance: -
v_gene: TRBV7-2
j_gene: TRBJ2-5
CDR3aa: ASSLVGGETQY

abundance: -
v_gene: TRBV28
j_gene: TRBJ1-2
CDR3aa: ASGHGYT

abundance: -
v_gene: TRBV7-2
j_gene: TRBJ1-5
CDR3aa: ASNSRTGGFNQPQH

abundance: -
v_gene: TRBV5-1
j_gene: TRBJ1-2
CDR3aa: ASSLAKWAGQGVDGYT

abundance: -
v_gene: TRBV28
j_gene: TRBJ2-7
CDR3aa: ATEGQGYVEQY

abundance: few
v_gene: TRBV7-9
j_gene: TRBJ1-1
CDR3aa: ASSLLGAAF

abundance: once
v_gene: TRBV11-2
j_gene: TRBJ2-7
CDR3aa: ASTQPRRASYEQY

abundance: -
v_gene: TRBV18
j_gene: TRBJ1-2
CDR3aa: ASSPQEGAASYGYT

abundance: few
v_gene: TRBV7-9
j_gene: TRBJ1-2
CDR3aa: ASSPDSYGYT

abundance: -
v_gene: TRBV20-1
j_gene: TRBJ1-2
CDR3aa: SAGVNYGYT

abundance: -
v_gene: TRBV23-1
j_gene: TRBJ2-7
CDR3aa: ASTPSGRAWEQY

abundance: -
v_gene: TRBV19
j_gene: TRBJ2-5
CDR3aa: ASSWRPQETQY

abundance: -
v_gene: TRBV7-8
j_gene: TRBJ1-3
CDR3aa: ASREKTGGYGNTIY

abundance: -
v_gene: TRBV10-3
j_gene: TRBJ1-1
CDR3aa: AISEDRSNTEAF

abundance: -
v_gene: TRBV7-8
j_gene: TRBJ2-1
CDR3aa: ASSLARLALSYNEQF

abundance: -
v_gene: TRBV10-3
j_gene: TRBJ2-5
CDR3aa: ASRDLWETQY

abundance: -
v_gene: TRBV19
j_gene: TRBJ1-5
CDR3aa: ASSATGGNQPQH

abundance: -
v_gene: TRBV9
j_gene: TRBJ1-3
CDR3aa: ASSVGAGGAGNTIY

abundance: -
v_gene: TRBV5-5
j_gene: TRBJ1-1
CDR3aa: ASSFSRTGAANEAF

abundance: -
v_gene: TRBV7-8
j_gene: TRBJ1-2
CDR3aa: ASSLGGVYGYT

abundance: -
v_gene: TRBV5-8
j_gene: TRBJ1-2
CDR3aa: ASSIDRGPGYT

abundance: -
v_gene: TRBV19
j_gene: TRBJ1-6
CDR3aa: ASKTHRVWFYNSPLH

abundance: -
v_gene: TRBV12-5
j_gene: TRBJ2-7
CDR3aa: ASGLGTGGTYEQY

abundance: -
v_gene: TRBV5-1
j_gene: TRBJ1-4
CDR3aa: ASSLDWLVNEKLF

abundance: -
v_gene: TRBV18
j_gene: TRBJ2-3
CDR3aa: ASSPSTDTQY

abundance: -
v_gene: TRBV19
j_gene: TRBJ2-5
CDR3aa: ASTLAGGGAETQY

abundance: -
v_gene: TRBV11-1
j_gene: TRBJ2-2
CDR3aa: ASSLEVTGELF

abundance: -
v_gene: TRBV6-1
j_gene: TRBJ1-3
CDR3aa: ASSENGSGNTIY

abundance: -
v_gene: TRBV7-8
j_gene: TRBJ2-6
CDR3aa: ASSLWGSSGANVLT

abundance: -
v_gene: TRBV29-1
j_gene: TRBJ2-4
CDR3aa: SVEGLIKNIQY

abundance: -
v_gene: TRBV9
j_gene: TRBJ2-2
CDR3aa: ASSPGTSGRVIAGELF

abundance: -
v_gene: TRBV18
j_gene: TRBJ2-7
CDR3aa: ASSLRGGTSGEQY

abundance: once
v_gene: TRBV28
j_gene: TRBJ1-3
CDR3aa: ASSLQGARGNTIY

abundance: -
v_gene: TRBV4-1
j_gene: TRBJ1-1
CDR3aa: ASRRTEDTEAF

abundance: -
v_gene: TRBV27
j_gene: TRBJ1-5
CDR3aa: ASSLLGGGQPQH

abundance: -
v_gene: TRBV5-1
j_gene: TRBJ2-5
CDR3aa: ASSLAVAGPRETQY

abundance: -
v_gene: TRBV19
j_gene: TRBJ1-1
CDR3aa: ASSIRGMNTEAF

abundance: -
v_gene: TRBV6-5
j_gene: TRBJ2-7
CDR3aa: ASSYAGYEQY

abundance: -
v_gene: TRBV5-1
j_gene: TRBJ1-5
CDR3aa: ASSLDGAGNQPQH

abundance: -
v_gene: TRBV19
j_gene: TRBJ2-3
CDR3aa: ASGRVGLAGSTDTQY

abundance: -
v_gene: TRBV5-1
j_gene: TRBJ2-7
CDR3aa: ASSPGTGGPYEQY

abundance: -
v_gene: TRBV11-2
j_gene: TRBJ2-1
CDR3aa: ASSSGIHNEQF

abundance: -
v_gene: TRBV7-9
j_gene: TRBJ2-1
CDR3aa: ASSPRLGDNEQF

abundance: -
v_gene: TRBV6-5
j_gene: TRBJ2-6
CDR3aa: ASSPITSGANVLT

abundance: -
v_gene: TRBV5-1
j_gene: TRBJ1-1
CDR3aa: ASSLAPTGAVTEAF

abundance: -
v_gene: TRBV15
j_gene: TRBJ1-1
CDR3aa: ATRGQGYTEAF

abundance: -
v_gene: TRBV19
j_gene: TRBJ1-3
CDR3aa: ASSMGQGTINTIY

abundance: -
v_gene: TRBV4-3
j_gene: TRBJ2-7
CDR3aa: ASSQDLVRGAEQY

abundance: few
v_gene: TRBV7-2
j_gene: TRBJ2-7
CDR3aa: ASSPSYEQY

abundance: -
v_gene: TRBV5-5
j_gene: TRBJ1-1
CDR3aa: ASSLDRSTLLNTEAF

abundance: -
v_gene: TRBV18
j_gene: TRBJ1-1
CDR3aa: ASSPPAGSRVNTEAF

abundance: -
v_gene: TRBV30
j_gene: TRBJ1-1
CDR3aa: ASSRGHTEAF